A single sample gave rise to the 11 T cell receptor beta chains below, sequenced in a study of PD-1 blockade in classical Hodgkin lymphoma. The repertoire was sequenced with immunoSEQ multiplex PCR; TCRdb's copy has only in-frame clones and lacks some. The sample holds fewer than 25,000 clones, roughly 73% seen once. In every patient, relapse followed autologous stem cell transplantation, while exposure to brentuximab vedotin differed. Sequences were derived from peripheral blood mononuclear cells (PBMCs), sampled before the second cycle of nivolumab. The receptors were sampled from a human donor with classical Hodgkin lymphoma.

The chain is built from TRBV19 and TRBJ2-2; no clear D gene. Germline CDR1 is LNHDA and CDR2 is SQIVND (reference sequence). The CDR3 runs 14 residues. V lost 6 bases, J lost 5 bases, and 13 bases lay in between. CDR3 amino acids: CASREERWTGELFF. The CDR3 nucleotides read TGTGCCAGTAGAGAGGAAAGATGGACCGGGGAGCTGTTTTTT.

The chain is built from TRBV6-1 and TRBJ1-4, with no clear D. The CDR3 runs to 17 residues. The germline V gene encodes CDR1 MNHNS and CDR2 SASEGT. Deletions cut 4 bases from V and 0 bases from J, with 15 bases between. Here the CDR3 reads CASSARFSGATNEKLFF. DNA for the CDR3: TGTGCCAGCAGTGCCAGGTTCAGCGGTGCAACTAATGAAAAACTGTTTTTT.

V usage is TRBV4-1 and J usage is TRBJ2-5; 7 bases agree with TRBD2. The end of the DNA aligns better with TRBJ2-7, so the J call may be wrong. The V gene's germline CDR1 is MGHRA and CDR2 YSYEKL. There are 15 residues in the CDR3. Written as DNA, the CDR3 is TGCGCCAGCAGCCAAGGGGTACTAGCGAGCTACGAGCAGTACTTC. Protein product: CASSQGVLASYEQYF.

The table lists this clone with a few counts. The J gene is TRBJ2-1, the V gene TRBV13; 8 bases map to TRBD2. The CDR3 covers 15 residues. The V gene end was trimmed by 5 bases and the J gene end by 2 bases; junction bases not matched to a gene: 5. Germline lookup yields CDR1 PRHDT and CDR2 FYEKMQ (reference sequence). CDR3 DNA: TGTGCCAGCAGCGGGGGCGGGAGGACCTACAATGAGCAGTTCTTC. Its protein product is CASSGGGRTYNEQFF.

This chain joins TRBV5-8 and TRBJ2-3; D could derive from TRBD1 or TRBD2 (5 bases each). V was pared by 4 bases and J by 2 bases, with 14 bases between. Germline CDR1 is SGHTS and CDR2 is YDEGEE. The CDR3 consists of 15 residues. CDR3 protein: CASSNWGRSTDTQYF. The CDR3 DNA is TGTGCCAGCAGCAATTGGGGGAGATCCACAGATACGCAGTATTTT.

This clone showed up just a few times. The V call is TRBV29-1, the J call TRBJ1-1; 9 bases align to TRBD1. This CDR3 has 13 amino acids. Trimming removed 8 bases from V and 4 bases from J; junction bases left unmatched: 8. Germline V gives CDR1 SQVTM, CDR2 ANQGSEA. CDR3 nucleotides: TGCAGCACGGCACAGGGGGCAGGCACTGAAGCTTTCTTT. Encoded protein: CSTAQGAGTEAFF.

This clone was observed once. The J gene is TRBJ1-4, the V gene TRBV11-2; TRBD1 aligns across 9 bases. This CDR3 has 17 amino acids. Germline lookup yields CDR1 SGHAT and CDR2 FQNNGV. The V gene end was trimmed by 3 bases and the J gene end by 7 bases; junction bases not matched to a gene: 12. CDR3 sequence (DNA): TGTGCCAGCAGCTTGACCCTTCTTGGACAGGGGAGTGAAAAACTGTTTTTT. As protein: CASSLTLLGQGSEKLFF.

This clone was seen only a few times. The chain joins TRBV5-6 to TRBJ2-7, with D tentatively TRBD2 (5 bases). Looked up from germline, CDR1 is SGHDT and CDR2 is YYEEEE. There are 15 residues in the CDR3. Trimming pared 0 bases from V and 0 bases from J, leaving 10 bases between. The CDR3 spells CASSLVGEGSYEQYF. The CDR3 DNA reads TGTGCCAGCAGCTTGGTCGGCGAGGGCTCCTACGAGCAGTACTTC.

This chain links TRBV13 with TRBJ1-1, with D maybe TRBD1 (6 bases). V lost 1 base, J lost 7 bases, and 16 bases lay in between. The CDR3 extends over 15 amino acids. Per the germline V gene, CDR1 is PRHDT and CDR2 is FYEKMQ (reference sequence). Here the CDR3 reads CASSLVRGPTGEAFF. Here the CDR3 DNA reads TGTGCCAGCAGCTTAGTTCGGGGGCCCACGGGTGAAGCTTTCTTT.

The chain recombines TRBV23-1 with TRBJ1-3; maybe TRBD1 (5 bases). TRBV23-1 is recorded as an ORF, its role being uncertain. The ends were cut back, 6 bases at V and 4 bases at J, with 13 bases in the middle. The CDR3 loop spans 14 amino acids. CDR3 sequence (DNA): TGCGCCAGCAGCCCCCCAGGGCAAGGAAACACCATATATTTT. It encodes CASSPPGQGNTIYF.

In this sample, this clone turned up a few times. CDR3 sequence reads: CASSQAADQETQYF. CDR3 in DNA: TGCGCCAGCAGCCAAGCCGCGGACCAAGAGACCCAGTACTTC. The rearrangement joins TRBV4-1 to TRBJ2-5, with unresolved D. Looked up from germline, CDR1 is MGHRA and CDR2 is YSYEKL. This CDR3 contains 14 residues. V was shortened by 1 base and J by 0 bases, with 6 bases between the two germline ends.